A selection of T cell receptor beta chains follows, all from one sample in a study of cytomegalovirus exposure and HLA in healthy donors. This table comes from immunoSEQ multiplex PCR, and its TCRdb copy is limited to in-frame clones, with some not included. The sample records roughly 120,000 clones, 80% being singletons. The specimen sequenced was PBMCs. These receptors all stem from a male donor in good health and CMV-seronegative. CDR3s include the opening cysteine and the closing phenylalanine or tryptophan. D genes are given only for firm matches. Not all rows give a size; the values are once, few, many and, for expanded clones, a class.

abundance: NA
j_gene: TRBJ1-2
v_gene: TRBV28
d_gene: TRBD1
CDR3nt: TGTGCCAGCAGTCTAGACAGGGGGAGTATCCCCAACGGCTACACCTTC
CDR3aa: CASSLDRGSIPNGYTF

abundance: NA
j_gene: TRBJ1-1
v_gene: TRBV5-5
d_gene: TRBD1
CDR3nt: TGTGCCAGCAGCATTCTGACAGGGAGCCTAGCTGAAGCTTTCTTT
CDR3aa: CASSILTGSLAEAFF

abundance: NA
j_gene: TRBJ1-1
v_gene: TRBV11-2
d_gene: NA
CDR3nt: TGTGCCAGCAGCCAGACCAAGGTCGGGGGTCGGATGAACACTGAAGCTTTCTTT
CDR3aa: CASSQTKVGGRMNTEAFF

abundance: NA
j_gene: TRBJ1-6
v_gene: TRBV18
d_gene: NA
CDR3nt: TGTGCCAGCTCACCACCTCAGGGCACCTATAATTCACCCCTCCACTTT
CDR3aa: CASSPPQGTYNSPLHF

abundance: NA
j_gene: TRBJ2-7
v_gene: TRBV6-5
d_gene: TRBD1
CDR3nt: TGTGCCAGCAGTTCCTACTACGGGACAGGGGGCTACGAGCAGTACTTC
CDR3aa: CASSSYYGTGGYEQYF

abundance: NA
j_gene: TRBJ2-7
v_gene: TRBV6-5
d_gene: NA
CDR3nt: TGTGCCAGCACCGACAGTACCTACGAGCAGTACTTC
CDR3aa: CASTDSTYEQYF

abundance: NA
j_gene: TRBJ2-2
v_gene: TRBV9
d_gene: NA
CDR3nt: TGTGCCAGCAGCGAACAGGCGAACACCGGGGAGCTGTTTTTT
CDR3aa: CASSEQANTGELFF

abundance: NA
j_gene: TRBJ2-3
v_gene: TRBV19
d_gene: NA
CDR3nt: TGTGCCAGTATGGGCCCTGGTCCTTTAGACACAGATACGCAGTATTTT
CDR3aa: CASMGPGPLDTDTQYF

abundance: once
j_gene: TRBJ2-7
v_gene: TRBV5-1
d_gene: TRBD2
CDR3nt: TGCGCCAGCAGCCCCATGTCTAGCGGGCGTACCTACGAGCAGTACTTC
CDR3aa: CASSPMSSGRTYEQYF

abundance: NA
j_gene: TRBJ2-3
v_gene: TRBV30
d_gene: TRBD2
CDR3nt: TGTGCCTGGAGTGTAACGGGAGGGGAAGATACGCAGTATTTT
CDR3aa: CAWSVTGGEDTQYF

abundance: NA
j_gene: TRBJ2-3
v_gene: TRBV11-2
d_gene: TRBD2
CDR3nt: TGTGCCAGCAGCTTACGCCGGGGGGGGGCGCCCACAGATACGCAGTATTTT
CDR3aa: CASSLRRGGAPTDTQYF

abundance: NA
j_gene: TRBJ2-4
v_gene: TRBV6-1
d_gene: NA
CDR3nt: TGTGCCAGCGTACTGTCACTAGCCAAAAACATTCAGTACTTC
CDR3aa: CASVLSLAKNIQYF

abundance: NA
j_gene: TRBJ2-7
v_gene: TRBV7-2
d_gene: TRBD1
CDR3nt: TGTGCCAGCAGCCAAGGGGGCGGCATATACGAGCAGTACTTC
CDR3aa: CASSQGGGIYEQYF

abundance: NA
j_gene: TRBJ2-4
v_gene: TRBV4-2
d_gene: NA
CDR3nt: TGTGCCAGCAGCCAGGAGGGACCCGCAATCGACATTCAGTACTTC
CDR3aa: CASSQEGPAIDIQYF

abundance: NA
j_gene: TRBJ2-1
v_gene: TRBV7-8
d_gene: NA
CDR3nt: TGTGCCAGCAGCTTGTCGGCTAGCCAATACAATGAGCAGTTCTTC
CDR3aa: CASSLSASQYNEQFF

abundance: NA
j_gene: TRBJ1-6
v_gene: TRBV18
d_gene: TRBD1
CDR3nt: TGTGCCAGCTCACGGACAGGGTGGGACTCACCCCTCCACTTT
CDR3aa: CASSRTGWDSPLHF

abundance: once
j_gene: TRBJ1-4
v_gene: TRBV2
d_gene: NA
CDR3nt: TGTGCCAGCAGTGAGGGCACCCGTCTTGAAAAACTGTTTTTT
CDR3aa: CASSEGTRLEKLFF

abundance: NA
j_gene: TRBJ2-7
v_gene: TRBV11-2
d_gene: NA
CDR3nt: TGTGCCAGCAGCTTGACAGTCTACGAGCAGTACTTC
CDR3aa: CASSLTVYEQYF

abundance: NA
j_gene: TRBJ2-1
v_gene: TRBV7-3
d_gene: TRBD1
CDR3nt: TGTGCCAGCAGCCCCAGTACCGGGACAGGGGATAATGAGCAGTTCTTC
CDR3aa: CASSPSTGTGDNEQFF

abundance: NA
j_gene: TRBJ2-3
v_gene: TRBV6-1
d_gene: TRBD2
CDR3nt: TGTGCCAGCAGTGTGGAGCGGGAGGGCCCCACGCAGTATTTT
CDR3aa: CASSVEREGPTQYF

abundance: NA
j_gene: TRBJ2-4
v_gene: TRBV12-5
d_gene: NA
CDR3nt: TGTGCTAGTGGTTTGGACGTGGGCAGTCAGTACTTC
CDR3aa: CASGLDVGSQYF

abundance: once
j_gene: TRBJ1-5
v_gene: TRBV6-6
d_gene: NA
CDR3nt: TGTGCCAGCAGTTACTCTGAGAATCAGCCCCAGCATTTT
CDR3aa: CASSYSENQPQHF

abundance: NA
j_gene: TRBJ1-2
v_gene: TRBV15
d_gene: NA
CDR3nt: TGTGCCACCAGCAGAGGGACAGACTATGGCTACACCTTC
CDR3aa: CATSRGTDYGYTF

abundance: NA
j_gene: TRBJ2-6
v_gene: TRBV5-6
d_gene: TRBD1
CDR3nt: TGTGCCAGCACCATCACTCTAACAGGGGCTGGGGCCAACGTCCTGACTTTC
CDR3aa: CASTITLTGAGANVLTF

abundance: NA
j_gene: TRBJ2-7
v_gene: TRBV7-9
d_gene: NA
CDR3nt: TGTTCCAGCAGCTACCCTGACAGCTACGAGCAGTACTTC
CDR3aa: CSSSYPDSYEQYF

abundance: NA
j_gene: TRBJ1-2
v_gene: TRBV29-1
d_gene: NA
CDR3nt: TGCAGCGTTGATGGGGCGGGAGGGCAAGGTGGCTACACCTTC
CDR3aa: CSVDGAGGQGGYTF

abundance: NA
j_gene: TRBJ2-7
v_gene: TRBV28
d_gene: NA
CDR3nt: TGTGCCAGCAGTTTTACAGGGCCGGACGAGCAGTACTTC
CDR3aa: CASSFTGPDEQYF

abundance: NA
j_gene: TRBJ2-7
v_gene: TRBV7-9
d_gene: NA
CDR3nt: TGTTCCAGCAGCTACCCTCTGGAGCCTCGAGAGCAGTACTTC
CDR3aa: CSSSYPLEPREQYF

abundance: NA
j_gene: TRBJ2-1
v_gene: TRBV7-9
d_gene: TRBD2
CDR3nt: TGTGCCAGCAGCCCGGGACTAGCGGGAGTCGGCGATGAGCAGTTCTTC
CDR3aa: CASSPGLAGVGDEQFF

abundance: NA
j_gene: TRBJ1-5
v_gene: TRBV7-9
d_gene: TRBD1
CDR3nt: TGTGCCAGCAGCTCCGGGACAGCCAATCAGCCCCAGCATTTT
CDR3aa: CASSSGTANQPQHF